A selection of T cell receptor beta chains follows, all from one sample in a study of T-cell memory formation after mild COVID-19. MiXCR was run by TCRdb on the 5' RACE reads, yielding one entry per CDR3 protein. Of roughly 99,000 distinct CDR3 sequences listed, around 15% are singletons. The sequencing input was PBMCs or a T cell subset sorted from them (not recorded which). All receptors come from a man younger than 35 who had mild COVID-19 (a few samples of this study predate the infection). Cell type and time point are not known. Each CDR3 is given with its conserved first and last residue. A D gene is named only where the DNA matches it firmly. Some rows have no size entry. The others give once, few or many, or a class for an expanded clone.

V,J,D,size,DNA,CDR3
TRBV12-3/TRBV12-4,TRBJ1-2,NA,few,TGTGCCAGCAGCCCGACAGGATCAGGGGGCTACACCTTC,CASSPTGSGGYTF
TRBV12-3/TRBV12-4,TRBJ2-7,NA,NA,TGTGCCAGCAGTTCCAAACCCGGTCCTGGCTACGAGCAGTACTTC,CASSSKPGPGYEQYF
TRBV4-1,TRBJ1-5,NA,NA,TGCGCCAGCAGCCAAGAATCAGGGTTACGGCAGCCCCAGCATTTT,CASSQESGLRQPQHF
TRBV7-6,TRBJ2-7,NA,NA,TGTGCCAGCAGCTTAGCCGAGGAAGGCTACGAGCAGTACTTC,CASSLAEEGYEQYF
TRBV25-1,TRBJ2-2,TRBD2,NA,TGTGCCAGCAGTGGCCTAGCGGACTCGAACACCGGGGAGCTGTTTTTT,CASSGLADSNTGELFF
TRBV4-3,TRBJ2-1,TRBD2,NA,TGCGCCAGCAGCCAAGCCCTAGCGGGGGGGCCTGCGGATGAGCAGTTCTTC,CASSQALAGGPADEQFF
TRBV12-3/TRBV12-4,TRBJ2-5,TRBD1,NA,TGTGCCAGCAATTGGGGTAGGGGCCAGGGGGAGACCCTGTACTTC,CASNWGRGQGETLYF
TRBV4-3,TRBJ2-1,TRBD1,many,TGCGCCAGCAGCCAAGAAGGGACAGCGCTGGATGAGCAGTTCTTC,CASSQEGTALDEQFF
TRBV12-3/TRBV12-4,TRBJ1-1,NA,NA,TGTGCCAGCAGTTTAACTTGGAACAGGGCGTTAGCTTTCTTT,CASSLTWNRALAFF
TRBV25-1,TRBJ1-2,NA,few,TGTGCCAGCAGTGGGACGGGAGCCGGGGGAGGCTACACCTTC,CASSGTGAGGGYTF
TRBV12-3/TRBV12-4,TRBJ2-1,TRBD2,few,TGTGCCAGCAGTTTCTCGCGGGGGGGCGTGGGTGAGCAGTTCTTC,CASSFSRGGVGEQFF
TRBV20-1,TRBJ2-3,TRBD2,few,TGCAGTGCTCAGGCACTAGCGGGGGGGCTGAGCACAGATACGCAGTATTTT,CSAQALAGGLSTDTQYF
TRBV7-3,TRBJ2-1,NA,many,TGTGCCAGCAGCTTAAGCGGGGGCGCCGGTGGTGAGCAGTTCTTC,CASSLSGGAGGEQFF
TRBV12-3/TRBV12-4,TRBJ2-7,NA,NA,TGCGTTGATACCTACGAGCAGTACTTC,CVDTYEQYF
TRBV15,TRBJ1-1,NA,few,TGTGCCACCAAGGCGGGGGGCGCGGCTTTCTTT,CATKAGGAAFF
TRBV6-6,TRBJ2-3,TRBD2,few,TGTGCCAGCAGGAGGTTGCGGGGGACCACAGATACGCAGTATTTT,CASRRLRGTTDTQYF